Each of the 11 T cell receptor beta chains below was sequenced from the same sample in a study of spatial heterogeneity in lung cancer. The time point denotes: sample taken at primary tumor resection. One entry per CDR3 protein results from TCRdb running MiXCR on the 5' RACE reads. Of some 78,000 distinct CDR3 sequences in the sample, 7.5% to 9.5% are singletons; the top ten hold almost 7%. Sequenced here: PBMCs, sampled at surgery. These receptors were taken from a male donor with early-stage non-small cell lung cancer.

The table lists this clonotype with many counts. The CDR3 region is CASSLQPGLAGEQYF. The CDR3 nucleotides are TGCGCCAGCAGCTTGCAACCGGGACTAGCGGGAGAGCAGTACTTC. The gene calls are TRBV5-1 and TRBJ2-7; 13 bases agree with TRBD2. Germline assignment: CDR1 SGHRS and CDR2 YFSETQ. The V gene end was trimmed by 1 base and the J gene end by 7 bases; junction bases not matched to a gene: 5. The CDR3 runs 15 residues.

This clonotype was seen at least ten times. The CDR3: CASSLSGRLNQPQHF. CDR3 in DNA: TGTGCCAGCAGTTTATCAGGACGGCTGAATCAGCCCCAGCATTTT. The chain uses TRBV28 and TRBJ1-5; D unclear. The CDR3 runs to 15 residues. Germline V lookup: CDR1 MDHEN, CDR2 SYDVKM. Trimming took off 1 base at V and 4 bases at J, with 11 bases between the two ends.

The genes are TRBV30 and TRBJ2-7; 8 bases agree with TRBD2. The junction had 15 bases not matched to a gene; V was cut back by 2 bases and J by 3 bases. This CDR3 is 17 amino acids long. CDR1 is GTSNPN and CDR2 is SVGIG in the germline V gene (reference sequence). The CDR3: CAWSHIHLSGVSYEQYF. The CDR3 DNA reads TGTGCCTGGAGTCACATCCACCTTAGCGGGGTAAGCTACGAGCAGTACTTC.

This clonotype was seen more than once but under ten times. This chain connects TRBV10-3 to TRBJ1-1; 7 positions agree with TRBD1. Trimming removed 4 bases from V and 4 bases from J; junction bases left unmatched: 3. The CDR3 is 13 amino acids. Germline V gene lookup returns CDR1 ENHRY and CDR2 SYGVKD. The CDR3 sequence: CAISGRGGTEAFF. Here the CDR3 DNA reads TGTGCCATCAGTGGCAGGGGGGGCACTGAAGCTTTCTTT.

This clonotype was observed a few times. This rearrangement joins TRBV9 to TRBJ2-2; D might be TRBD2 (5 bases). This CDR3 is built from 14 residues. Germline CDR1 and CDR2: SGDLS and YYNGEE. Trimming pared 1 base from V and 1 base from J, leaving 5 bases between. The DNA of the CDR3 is TGTGCCAGCAGCGTAAGCGGGAACACCGGGGAGCTGTTTTTT. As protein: CASSVSGNTGELFF.

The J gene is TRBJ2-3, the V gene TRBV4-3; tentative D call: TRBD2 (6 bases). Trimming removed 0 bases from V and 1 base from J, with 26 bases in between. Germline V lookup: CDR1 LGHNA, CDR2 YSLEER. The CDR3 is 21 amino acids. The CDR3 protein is CASSQDAGYRDFRIGTDTQYF. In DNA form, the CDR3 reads TGCGCCAGCAGCCAAGATGCGGGGTACCGAGACTTTCGCATTGGCACAGATACGCAGTATTTT.

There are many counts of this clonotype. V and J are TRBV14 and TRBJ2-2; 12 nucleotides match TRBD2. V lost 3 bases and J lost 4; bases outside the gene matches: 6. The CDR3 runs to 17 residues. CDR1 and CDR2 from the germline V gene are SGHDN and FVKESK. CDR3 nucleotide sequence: TGTGCCAGCAGCCAGACCGGGACTAGCGGGTTCACCGGGGAGCTGTTTTTT. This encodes CASSQTGTSGFTGELFF.

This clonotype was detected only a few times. The CDR3 DNA is TGTGCCAGCAGTTTGCAGGGGGTCGGTTCCTACAATGAGCAGTTCTTC. This encodes CASSLQGVGSYNEQFF. This chain joins TRBV12-3 or TRBV12-4 and TRBJ2-1, with 7 bases that match TRBD1. This CDR3 contains 16 residues. V trimming: 3 bases; J trimming: 1 base; junction bases outside the gene matches: 6.

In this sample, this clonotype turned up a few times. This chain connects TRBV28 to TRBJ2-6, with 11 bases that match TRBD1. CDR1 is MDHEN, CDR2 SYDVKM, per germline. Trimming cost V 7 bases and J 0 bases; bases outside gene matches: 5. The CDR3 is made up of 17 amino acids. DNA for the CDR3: TGTGCCAGCACAGGGACAGGGGGGCTCTCTGGGGCCAACGTCCTGACTTTC. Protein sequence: CASTGTGGLSGANVLTF.

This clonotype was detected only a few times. This CDR3 is CSVALAGGENEQFF. CDR3 in DNA: TGCAGCGTTGCACTAGCGGGAGGGGAGAATGAGCAGTTCTTC. The V call is TRBV29-1, the J call TRBJ2-1; 13 nucleotides agree with TRBD2. This CDR3 contains 14 residues. V lost 4 bases to trimming and J lost 7 bases; unmatched junction nucleotides: 4. From germline, CDR1 is SQVTM and CDR2 ANQGSEA.

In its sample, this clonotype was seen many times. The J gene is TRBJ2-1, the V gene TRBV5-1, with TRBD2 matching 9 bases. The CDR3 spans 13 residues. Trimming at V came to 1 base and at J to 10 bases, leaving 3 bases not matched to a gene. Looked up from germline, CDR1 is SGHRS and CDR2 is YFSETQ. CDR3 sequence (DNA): TGCGCCAGCAGCTTGCTAGCGGGACGAGAGCAGTTCTTC. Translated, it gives CASSLLAGREQFF.